A single sample is the source of the 32 T cell receptor beta chains below, sequenced in a study of blood T cell repertoires in COVID-19. Measured with immunoSEQ multiplex PCR; TCRdb has only the in-frame clones, and not every one. The sample lists 120,000 or so clones, 85% to 90% occurring once. The sample comprised peripheral blood. These receptors came from a woman between 50 and 59 years old with active or convalescent COVID-19.

The chain uses TRBV7-2 and TRBJ1-2, with a tentative D call TRBD1 (6 bases). CDR1 SGHTA and CDR2 FQGNSA come from the germline V gene. Trimming stripped 5 bases from V and 4 bases from J, with 17 bases between. The CDR3 is 15 residues long. The CDR3: CASSRPRQDTYGYTF. In DNA form, the CDR3 reads TGTGCCAGCAGCCGCCCGCGACAGGACACCTATGGCTACACCTTC.

CDR3 sequence reads: CASRRDSFAYNEQFF. The CDR3, as DNA: TGTGCCAGCAGGCGGGACAGTTTTGCCTACAATGAGCAGTTCTTC. The chain joins TRBV27 to TRBJ2-1; TRBD1 is a possible D gene (7 bases). Trimming took off 6 bases at V and 2 bases at J, with 14 bases between the two ends. The CDR3 length is 15 residues. Per the germline V gene, CDR1 is MNHEY and CDR2 is SMNVEV (reference sequence).

This rearrangement joins TRBV3-1 (or the pseudogene TRBV3-2) to TRBJ1-2; TRBD1 agrees at 8 bases. V was pared by 3 bases and J by 7 bases, with 10 bases of the junction left unmatched. Germline lookup yields CDR1 LGHDT and CDR2 YNNKEL (reference sequence). The CDR3 runs 15 residues. The CDR3 nucleotides are TGTGCCAGCAGCCATCCAGGGGGCGCTGATATTGGCTACACCTTC. It is translated as CASSHPGGADIGYTF.

J is TRBJ1-5 and V is TRBV21-1; the listed D gene, TRBD1, was not tested against the DNA. TRBV21-1 is labeled a pseudogene. CDR3 length: 21 amino acids. The CDR3 coding sequence is TGTGCCAGCAGCCCTCGATGGTTTGTTGGGACAGAAAATTATAGCAATCAGCCCCAGCATTTT. Encoded protein: CASSPRWFVGTENYSNQPQHF.

This rearrangement joins TRBV7-2 to TRBJ2-4; 7 bases align to TRBD1. Germline V CDR1 and CDR2: SGHTA, FQGNSA. The CDR3 runs to 15 residues. V lost 0 bases, J lost 7 bases, and 6 bases stayed unmatched. DNA of the CDR3: TGTGCCAGCAGCTTAGCCCGGACAGGTGGGAACATTCAGTACTTC. It codes for CASSLARTGGNIQYF.

The genes are TRBV5-4 and TRBJ2-1, with 14 bases lining up with TRBD2. The germline gives CDR1 SGHNT, CDR2 YYREEE (reference sequence). This CDR3 comprises 16 residues. Unmatched junction bases numbered 9, after V lost 4 bases and J lost 9 bases. CDR3 loop: CASSVGGLAGEGEQFF. The CDR3 bases are TGTGCCAGCAGCGTAGGGGGACTAGCGGGAGAGGGTGAGCAGTTCTTC.

In DNA form, the CDR3 reads TGCGCCAGCAGCTCTTCGGGACAGGGGCCAGAGACCCAGTACTTC. This codes for CASSSSGQGPETQYF. V and J are TRBV5-1 and TRBJ2-5, with 10 bases that match TRBD1. Per germline, CDR1 SGHRS and CDR2 YFSETQ. This CDR3 region has 15 residues. V trimming: 3 bases; J trimming: 4 bases; junction bases outside the gene matches: 6.

This rearrangement joins TRBV28 to TRBJ2-7; D perhaps matches TRBD1 (6 bases). Looked up from germline, CDR1 is MDHEN and CDR2 is SYDVKM. V lost 8 bases, J lost 1 base, and 15 bases lay in between. This CDR3 spans 14 amino acids. CDR3 in DNA: TGTGCCAGCCGAGGAAACAGGGCTTCCTACGAGCAGTACTTC. Protein sequence: CASRGNRASYEQYF.

The chain recombines TRBV28 with TRBJ2-7; weak D call: TRBD1 (6 bases). Germline CDR1 is MDHEN and CDR2 is SYDVKM. V was clipped by 5 bases and J by 3 bases, with 17 bases between them. The CDR3 covers 15 residues. DNA of the CDR3: TGTGCCAGCAGTCCCCTCGGGACATCTGTCTACGAGCAGTACTTC. Its translation is CASSPLGTSVYEQYF.

The V call is TRBV3-1 (or the pseudogene TRBV3-2), the J call TRBJ1-3; D gene uncertain. CDR1 is LGHDT, CDR2 YNNKEL, per germline (reference sequence). The CDR3 is 13 residues long. Trimming took 6 bases from V and 4 from J, leaving 10 bases between them. The CDR3 bases are TGTGCCAGCAGGGAATGGGCAGGAAACACCATATATTTT. The encoded protein is CASREWAGNTIYF.

The table lists this clone with a few counts. The rearrangement links TRBV27 to TRBJ2-7; D is possibly TRBD2 (6 bases). V gave up 7 bases and J gave up 2 bases, with 30 bases separating them. CDR1 MNHEY and CDR2 SMNVEV come from the germline V gene (reference sequence). The CDR3 runs to 19 residues. CDR3 amino acids: CASTALGGGGSNLPYEQYF. The CDR3 DNA reads TGTGCCAGCACCGCCTTGGGGGGTGGAGGGTCAAATCTTCCCTACGAGCAGTACTTC.

V gene TRBV6-1 combines with J gene TRBJ1-3; D gene ambiguous. There are 14 residues in the CDR3. V was cut by 3 bases and J by 2 bases, with 8 bases left in between. The germline V gene has CDR1 MNHNS and CDR2 SASEGT. CDR3 residues: CASSESVPGNTIYF. In DNA form, the CDR3 reads TGTGCCAGCAGTGAGTCCGTCCCTGGAAACACCATATATTTT.

This clone was seen once. V gene TRBV4-1 combines with J gene TRBJ2-7; 11 positions match TRBD2. The germline V gene has CDR1 MGHRA and CDR2 YSYEKL. The V and J ends lost 0 bases and 5 bases, in that order; junction bases with no gene match: 6. The CDR3 has 16 amino acids. CDR3 sequence: CASSQERLAGHHEQYF. The CDR3 bases are TGCGCCAGCAGCCAAGAGCGACTAGCGGGACATCACGAGCAGTACTTC.

The V call is TRBV27, the J call TRBJ1-2; D unclear. The V and J ends lost 2 bases and 8 bases respectively, with 6 bases between them. The CDR3 is made up of 11 amino acids. In germline, CDR1 is MNHEY, CDR2 SMNVEV (reference sequence). As DNA, the CDR3 is TGTGCCAGCAGTTTACGGTTGGGCTACACCTTC. Translation: CASSLRLGYTF.

The V gene is TRBV5-1, the J gene TRBJ2-7; the D gene is possibly TRBD1 (6 bases). The CDR3 has 14 amino acids. Germline V gene lookup returns CDR1 SGHRS and CDR2 YFSETQ. V was clipped by 4 bases and J by 2 bases, with 13 bases between them. This chain's CDR3 is CASSIAGATYEQYF. CDR3 coding DNA: TGCGCCAGCAGCATCGCAGGGGCAACCTACGAGCAGTACTTC. Using reference TRBV5-1 and TRBJ2-7 for the parts outside the CDR3, the full variable domain is KAGVTQTPRYLIKTRGQQVTLSCSPISGHRSVSWYQQTPGQGLQFLFEYFSETQRNKGNFPGRFSGRQFSNSRSEMNVSTLELGDSALYLCASSIAGATYEQYFGPGTRLTVT.

The genes are TRBV2 and TRBJ2-3; perhaps TRBD2 as D (6 bases). CDR1 and CDR2 from the germline V gene are SNHLY and FYNNEI. There are 14 residues in the CDR3. The V end was cut by 3 bases, the J end by 2 bases, with 9 bases between. The CDR3 nucleotides read TGTGCCAGCAGTGATCCGGGAGCCACAGATACGCAGTATTTT. Translation gives CASSDPGATDTQYF.

CDR3 protein: CASSAGVYGYTF. In nucleotides, the CDR3 is TGTGCCAGCAGTGCCGGGGTCTATGGCTACACCTTC. V and J are TRBV25-1 and TRBJ1-2; no clear D gene. The CDR3 runs to 12 residues. Per the germline V gene, CDR1 is MGHDK and CDR2 is SYGVNS. With 4 bases removed from V and 4 bases from J, the gap between germline ends came to 7 bases.

The J gene is TRBJ2-1, the V gene TRBV18; D perhaps matches TRBD2 (6 bases). Trimming pared 3 bases from V and 9 bases from J, leaving 15 bases between. The CDR3 is made up of 14 amino acids. Germline V gene lookup returns CDR1 KGHSH and CDR2 LQKENI. The CDR3 coding sequence is TGTGCCAGCTCACCCCGGGACTTCCTCAGTGAGCAGTTCTTC. Translating gives CASSPRDFLSEQFF.

The chain is built from TRBV7-3 and TRBJ2-2; maybe TRBD2 (6 bases). The CDR3 extends over 14 amino acids. Germline CDR1 reads SGHTA; CDR2 reads FQGTGA. V lost 5 bases to trimming and J lost 6 bases, with 13 bases between them. CDR3 sequence reads: CASSRAGSAGELFF. The CDR3 DNA is TGTGCCAGCAGCCGGGCCGGGAGCGCCGGGGAGCTGTTTTTT.

The chain uses TRBV27 and TRBJ2-1; D might be TRBD2 (6 bases). Germline V gene sequence: CDR1 MNHEY, CDR2 SMNVEV (reference sequence). The CDR3 covers 15 residues. Trimming removed 2 bases at V and 0 bases at J, with 8 bases between. CDR3 in DNA: TGTGCCAGCAGTTTACGGGAGAGCTCCTACAATGAGCAGTTCTTC. As protein: CASSLRESSYNEQFF.

The V gene is TRBV14, the J gene TRBJ2-7; D is perhaps TRBD2 (6 bases). The germline CDR1 and CDR2 sequences are SGHDN and FVKESK. The CDR3 runs to 14 residues. Between the trimmed V and J ends, which lost 5 bases and 6 bases, there was a span of 17 bases. This CDR3 reads CASSAYRRGSEQYF. For the CDR3, the DNA is TGTGCCAGCAGCGCGTACAGGAGGGGAAGCGAGCAGTACTTC. The full variable domain, completed using reference TRBV14 and TRBJ2-7, is EAGVTQFPSHSVIEKGQTVTLRCDPISGHDNLYWYRRVMGKEIKFLLHFVKESKQDESGMPNNRFLAERTGGTYSTLKVQPAELEDSGVYFCASSAYRRGSEQYFGPGTRLTVT.

The chain links TRBV6-5 to TRBJ1-4; 12 nucleotides align to TRBD1. The CDR3 sequence is 15 residues long. The V segment lost 5 bases and the J segment 7 bases; nucleotides outside the gene matches: 5. Germline V CDR1 and CDR2: MNHEY, SVGAGI. The CDR3 protein is CASSPGQGAAEKLFF. CDR3 sequence (DNA): TGTGCCAGCAGTCCGGGACAGGGGGCCGCTGAAAAACTGTTTTTT.

This clone was seen once. J is TRBJ1-1 and V is TRBV2; D is unresolved. The CDR3 length is 13 residues. Germline CDR1 reads SNHLY; CDR2 reads FYNNEI. V was shortened by 7 bases and J by 1 base, with 10 bases between the two germline ends. The CDR3 protein is CASNRESNTEAFF. As DNA, the CDR3 is TGTGCCAGCAATCGGGAGTCGAACACTGAAGCTTTCTTT.

The chain carries TRBV28 and TRBJ2-1, with 9 bases identical to TRBD2. Germline CDR1 reads MDHEN; CDR2 reads SYDVKM. The CDR3 contains 15 residues. The V segment lost 5 bases and the J segment 6 bases; nucleotides outside the gene matches: 8. The CDR3: CASSQRGREGNEQFF. For the CDR3, the DNA is TGTGCCAGCAGTCAGAGGGGGCGGGAGGGCAATGAGCAGTTCTTC.

The chain uses TRBV20-1 and TRBJ1-6; 7 bases are a match to TRBD1. Looked up from germline, CDR1 is DFQATT and CDR2 is SNEGSKA (reference sequence). The trim removed 6 bases at V and 14 bases at J, leaving 7 bases unmatched. The CDR3 sequence is 11 residues long. CDR3 residues: CSASVGQTLHF. In DNA, the CDR3 is TGCAGTGCCTCTGTGGGACAGACCCTCCACTTT.

The chain is built from TRBV2 and TRBJ2-7; TRBD1 aligns across 8 bases. Germline V gene sequence: CDR1 SNHLY, CDR2 FYNNEI. The length of the CDR3 is 13 residues. Losses at the gene ends were 8 bases for V and 7 bases for J; bases not matched to a gene: 10. The CDR3 DNA follows: TGTGCCAGCGAGGGTGACAGGGGACGGGAGCAGTACTTC. It codes for CASEGDRGREQYF.

This chain links TRBV10-3 with TRBJ1-2, with D possibly matching TRBD1 (6 bases). CDR3 length equals 14 residues. Trimming took 0 bases from V and 3 from J, leaving 8 bases between them. The germline CDR1 and CDR2 sequences are ENHRY and SYGVKD. This CDR3 is CAISESGGDYGYTF. CDR3 nucleotide sequence: TGTGCCATCAGTGAGTCAGGGGGGGACTATGGCTACACCTTC.

J is TRBJ1-4 and V is TRBV30; maybe TRBD1 (5 bases). CDR1 GTSNPN and CDR2 SVGIG come from the germline V gene (reference sequence). Trimming removed 0 bases from V and 8 bases from J, with 7 bases in between. The CDR3 consists of 12 residues. Here the CDR3 DNA reads TGTGCCTGGAGTGTACGGGGGGAAAAACTGTTTTTT. This encodes CAWSVRGEKLFF.

The chain combines TRBV9 with TRBJ1-2, with TRBD1 matching 9 bases. CDR3 size: 15 residues. Germline lookup yields CDR1 SGDLS and CDR2 YYNGEE. The V and J ends lost 4 bases and 5 bases, in that order; junction bases with no gene match: 9. The CDR3 coding sequence is TGTGCCAGCAGCCCTTCGGGACAGGGTTGGTATGGCTACACCTTC. Translation: CASSPSGQGWYGYTF. The whole variable domain, filled in from reference TRBV9 and TRBJ1-2, reads DSGVTQTPKHLITATGQRVTLRCSPRSGDLSVYWYQQSLDQGLQFLIQYYNGEERAKGNILERFSAQQFPDLHSELNLSSLELGDSALYFCASSPSGQGWYGYTFGSGTRLTVV.

The rearrangement links TRBV7-9 to TRBJ2-1, with TRBD2 matching over 9 bases. J was trimmed by 7 bases and V by 1 base; bases with no gene match: 11. Germline V gives CDR1 SEHNR, CDR2 FQNEAQ (reference sequence). The CDR3 runs 17 residues. CDR3 DNA: TGTGCCAGCAGCTTAGTAGGGGCTAGCGGGAAACGGAATGAGCAGTTCTTC. It is translated as CASSLVGASGKRNEQFF.

The chain has TRBV2 and TRBJ2-1; 10 positions match TRBD2. Germline V gene data show CDR1 as SNHLY and CDR2 as FYNNEI. J was trimmed by 14 bases and V by 7 bases; bases with no gene match: 5. The CDR3 has 11 residues. CDR3 sequence (DNA): TGTGCCAGCAAGGCGGGGACTAGCGAGTTCTTC. Translation: CASKAGTSEFF. The full variable domain, rest sourced from reference TRBV2 and TRBJ2-1, is EPEVTQTPSHQVTQMGQEVILRCVPISNHLYFYWYRQILGQKVEFLVSFYNNEISEKSEIFDDQFSVERPDGSNFTLKIRSTKLEDSAMYFCASKAGTSEFFGPGTRLTVL.

The rearrangement joins TRBV2 to TRBJ1-2, with D possibly being TRBD1 (6 bases). V dropped 2 bases and J dropped 9 bases, with 13 bases sitting between them. The CDR3 runs to 13 residues. Germline V gene data show CDR1 as SNHLY and CDR2 as FYNNEI. The chain's CDR3 is CASSELGHTSYTF. For the CDR3, the DNA is TGTGCCAGCAGTGAACTGGGACATACGAGCTACACCTTC.